This T cell receptor (beta chain) was recorded in a study of blood T cell repertoires in COVID-19 (dated by TCRdb to the early 2020s). About the study as a whole: Samples from collaborators originated in the United States, Italy and Spain and spanned both the acute and convalescent phases of COVID-19. The material from the prospective study consisted of cDNA or gDNA derived from T cells, B-cell-depleted T cells, or PBMCs. The dataset comprised deeply sampled blood TCRbeta repertoires from subjects exposed to, actively infected with, or recovered from COVID-19. A freely available public database, intended as a resource for researchers studying the immune response to SARS-CoV-2, is where the repertoires were released. Samples came from the ongoing ImmuneRACE study (first 160 participants) plus 1,254 subjects from 6 global collaborators. Sample metadata almost always included a de-identified subject ID, COVID-19 status, age in years and sex. Where available, HLA class I and class II types were obtained from metadata supplied by the sample provider rather than from assay-based typing.

Collaborating institutions collected whole blood in K2EDTA tubes following their own protocols. For TCRbeta analysis, collaborators shipped samples as frozen whole blood, isolated PBMCs, or DNA extracted from either of those sample types. Spanning cysteine to phenylalanine, the CDR3 consists of 16 amino acids. Only the CDR3 region is kept as DNA, spanning 48 bases read in frame from base 1. General study outcomes and caveats: How much clinical and demographic metadata was included differed by source and by participant, and the metadata was provided uncurated.

This clone was recorded a few times. Its antigen remains unidentified. No much larger clone is present one base from it, and per-base qualities are unavailable. TCRbeta CDR3 regions were amplified from genomic DNA by means of the immunoSEQ Assay, a bias-controlled multiplex PCR. The published analysis was carried out like this. The number of nucleated cells in each sample was estimated from the amplification of reference gene primers within the assay. To quantify the absolute abundance of each unique TCRbeta CDR3 rearrangement, sequence reads were collapsed and filtered. For each sample, productive Simpson clonality was calculated by taking the square root of Simpson's diversity index across productive rearrangements. TCRdb mirrors the immuneACCESS table, restricted to in-frame sequences. Some clones are absent from its copies; in checked studies, under half trace to an unresolved V gene, and the reason for the others is unknown. The V and J calls and the clone size are those of that table, but D and trimming were determined from the DNA. This sample has over 130,000 clones in its table, and roughly four fifths of those were observed once. Clones ranked in the top ten supply more than 3.5% of the sample.

Sequencing was carried out using peripheral blood. This sequence was found in a woman aged 60-75 years with acute or convalescent COVID-19. This receptor chain uses TRBV21-1 and TRBJ1-2. TRBV21-1 has pseudogene status. The DNA reads TGTGCCAGCAGCAACTCGCACCGGGAGGGTAGGAATGGCTACACCTTC. This encodes CASSNSHREGRNGYTF.